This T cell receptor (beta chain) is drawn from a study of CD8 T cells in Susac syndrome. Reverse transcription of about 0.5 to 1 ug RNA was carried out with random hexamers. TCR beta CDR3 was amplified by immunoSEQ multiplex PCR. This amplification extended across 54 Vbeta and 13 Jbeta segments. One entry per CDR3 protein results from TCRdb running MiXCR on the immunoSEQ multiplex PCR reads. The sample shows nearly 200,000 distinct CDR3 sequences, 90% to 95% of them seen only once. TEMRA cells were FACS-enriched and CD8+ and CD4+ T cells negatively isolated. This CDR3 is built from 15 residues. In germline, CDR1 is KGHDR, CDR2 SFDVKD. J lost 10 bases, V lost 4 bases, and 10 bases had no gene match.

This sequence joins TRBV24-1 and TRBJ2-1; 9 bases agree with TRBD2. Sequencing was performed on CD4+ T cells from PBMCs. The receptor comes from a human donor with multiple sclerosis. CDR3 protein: CATSDRRVAGAEQFF. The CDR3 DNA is TGTGCCACCAGTGACCGACGGGTAGCGGGGGCCGAGCAGTTCTTC.